This T cell receptor (beta chain) was observed in a study of T cell changes during pregnancy in multiple sclerosis. The germline gives CDR1 SGHTA, CDR2 FQGTGA. Trimming stripped 4 bases from V and 6 bases from J, with 9 bases between. The CDR3 extends over 12 amino acids. Sequencing used immunoSEQ multiplex PCR; TCRdb keeps in-frame clones, though not all of them. The table has 45,000 to 55,000 clones, roughly 92% seen once. Sample: peripheral blood, taken after pregnancy. V and J are TRBV7-3 and TRBJ1-1; tentative D call: TRBD1 (5 bases). This sequence originates from a female donor with multiple sclerosis, enrolled in a pregnancy study. The CDR3 bases are TGTGCCAGCAGCTACGCGGGGGCTGAAGCTTTCTTT. Amino acid sequence: CASSYAGAEAFF.